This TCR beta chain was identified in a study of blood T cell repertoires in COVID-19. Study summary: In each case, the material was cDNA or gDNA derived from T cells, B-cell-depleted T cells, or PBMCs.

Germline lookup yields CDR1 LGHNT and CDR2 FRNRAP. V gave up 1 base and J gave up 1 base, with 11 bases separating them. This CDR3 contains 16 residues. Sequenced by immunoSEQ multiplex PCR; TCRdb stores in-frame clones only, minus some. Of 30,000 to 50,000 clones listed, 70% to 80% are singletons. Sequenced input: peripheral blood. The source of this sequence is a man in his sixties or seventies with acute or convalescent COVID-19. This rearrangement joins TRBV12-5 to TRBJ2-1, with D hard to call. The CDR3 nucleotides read TGTGCTAGTGGTTTGGGGAGTTTGTTATCCTACAATGAGCAGTTCTTC. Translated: CASGLGSLLSYNEQFF.